The 30 T cell receptor beta chains listed next were all sequenced from one sample in a study of post-analysis software for immune sequencing data. Study results and caveats: Patients showed TRBV5-6, TRBV5-1 and TRBV20-1 among four to six TRBV segments more frequent than in controls.

Their recognized antigens are unknown. cDNA libraries for TCR beta contained unique molecular identifiers. TCRdb redid the calling of the PCR reads with MiXCR, one entry per CDR3 protein. The sample contains some 690,000 distinct CDR3 sequences, roughly three fifths of which appear only once. The sequenced sample was blood. These receptors were obtained from a girl aged 2-9 years with multiple sclerosis.

The chain employs TRBV7-2 and TRBJ1-4; 9 nucleotides line up with TRBD1. The CDR3 totals 13 residues. Germline V gene lookup returns CDR1 SGHTA and CDR2 FQGNSA. Trimming at V came to 1 base and at J to 13 bases, leaving 4 bases not matched to a gene. CDR3 region: CASSLEQGARLFF. CDR3 bases: TGTGCCAGCAGCTTAGAACAGGGGGCGCGACTGTTTTTT.

CDR3 nucleotide sequence: TGTGCCAGCAGCCCCGCGGGGGGAGGTAATCAGCCCCAGCATTTT. This translates into CASSPAGGGNQPQHF. This chain uses TRBV3-1 with TRBJ1-5, with a tentative D call TRBD1 (5 bases). This CDR3 has 15 amino acids. Trimming stripped 4 bases from V and 4 bases from J, with 14 bases between. Germline-derived CDR1 and CDR2 are LGHDT and YNNKEL (reference sequence).

This clonotype occurred a few times. The chain combines TRBV6-5 with TRBJ2-1, with 11 bases fitting TRBD2. The V gene's germline CDR1 is MNHEY and CDR2 SVGAGI. The CDR3 totals 16 residues. J was trimmed by 7 bases and V by 7 bases; bases with no gene match: 12. CDR3 sequence reads: CASTFRTSGGLNEQFF. The CDR3 region has the DNA TGTGCCAGCACCTTCCGTACTAGCGGGGGACTAAATGAGCAGTTCTTC.

The chain carries TRBV7-2 and TRBJ1-1, with D possibly TRBD1 on 5 matching bases. In germline, CDR1 is SGHTA, CDR2 FQGNSA. Trimming pared 5 bases from V and 4 bases from J, leaving 14 bases between. The CDR3 consists of 14 residues. The CDR3 region has the DNA TGTGCCAGCAGCCCTGGACAAGAAATCACTGAAGCTTTCTTT. As protein: CASSPGQEITEAFF.

This clonotype was seen more than once but under ten times. The chain combines TRBV29-1 with TRBJ1-1; possible D gene TRBD1, 6 bases. The germline gives CDR1 SQVTM, CDR2 ANQGSEA. The CDR3 consists of 13 residues. Trimming removed 4 bases from V and 2 bases from J, with 11 bases in between. The CDR3 nucleotides read TGCAGCGTTGCCGGGACAATCAACACTGAAGCTTTCTTT. Translation: CSVAGTINTEAFF.

The sample holds a few counts of this clonotype. The rearrangement links TRBV29-1 to TRBJ2-1; D is unresolved. With 4 bases removed from V and 8 bases from J, the gap between germline ends came to 12 bases. CDR1 and CDR2 from the germline V gene are SQVTM and ANQGSEA. This CDR3 contains 12 residues. Here the CDR3 reads CSVVVGLYEQFF. The DNA of the CDR3 is TGCAGCGTTGTAGTAGGGTTATATGAGCAGTTCTTC.

This clonotype has more than one count but fewer than ten. The chain has TRBV28 and TRBJ1-4, with D unresolved. The germline CDR1 and CDR2 sequences are MDHEN and SYDVKM. The V and J ends lost 5 bases and 0 bases respectively, with 7 bases between them. The CDR3 consists of 14 residues. CDR3 in DNA: TGTGCCAGCAGTGAGACTGCAACTAATGAAAAACTGTTTTTT. Its translation: CASSETATNEKLFF.

The CDR3 DNA reads as TGTGCCATCAGTGAGTCGAGGAATAACTATGGCTACACCTTC. It specifies CAISESRNNYGYTF. The chain joins TRBV10-3 to TRBJ1-2; no firm D call. The CDR3 consists of 14 residues. Between the trimmed V and J ends, which lost 0 bases and 1 base, there was a span of 6 bases. CDR1 is ENHRY and CDR2 is SYGVKD in the germline V gene.

The CDR3, as DNA: TGTGCCAGCAGCCCCGACCCCCTAGCGTCGCCAGATACGCAGTATTTT. Residues: CASSPDPLASPDTQYF. The V and J genes are TRBV7-3 and TRBJ2-3, with D possibly TRBD2 on 6 matching bases. This CDR3 comprises 16 residues. Germline lookup yields CDR1 SGHTA and CDR2 FQGTGA. The V end was cut by 5 bases, the J end by 4 bases, with 19 bases between.

This clonotype was seen a few times. The chain carries TRBV2 and TRBJ1-2; D is unclear. The CDR3 contains 13 residues. The germline V gene has CDR1 SNHLY and CDR2 FYNNEI. Trimming cost V 2 bases and J 7 bases, with 11 bases left between them. The CDR3 coding sequence is TGTGCCAGCAGTGAATCAGGAGGCAGTGGCTACACCTTC. Encoded protein: CASSESGGSGYTF.

V and J are TRBV6-5 and TRBJ1-2; D gene uncertain. CDR3 length: 14 amino acids. CDR1 and CDR2 from the germline V gene are MNHEY and SVGAGI. V gave up 0 bases and J gave up 5 bases, with 10 bases separating them. DNA for the CDR3: TGTGCCAGCAGTTACTCCGATGTGGGGTATGGCTACACCTTC. Translated, it gives CASSYSDVGYGYTF.

This clonotype was found once. The chain couples TRBV12-3 or TRBV12-4 to TRBJ2-1; 9 nucleotides match TRBD2. V gave up 3 bases and J gave up 6 bases; unmatched junction bases: 3. The CDR3 spans 14 residues. CDR3 sequence: CASSFGGRVNEQFF. As DNA, the CDR3 is TGTGCCAGCAGTTTTGGCGGGAGGGTCAATGAGCAGTTCTTC.

V is TRBV12-5 and J is TRBJ1-1; no reliable D call. The CDR3 loop spans 13 amino acids. Germline-derived CDR1 and CDR2 are LGHNT and FRNRAP. Trimming removed 3 bases from V and 1 base from J, with 6 bases in between. The CDR3, as DNA: TGTGCTAGTGGTTTTGAAAAGAACACTGAAGCTTTCTTT. It yields the protein CASGFEKNTEAFF.

In this sample, this clonotype turned up many times. V gene TRBV18 combines with J gene TRBJ2-1; D is unresolved. Deletions cut 1 base from V and 9 bases from J, with 13 bases between. Germline values: CDR1 KGHSH, CDR2 LQKENI. The CDR3 has 14 residues. The CDR3 region is CASSPRGKSSEQFF. The CDR3 DNA reads TGTGCCAGCTCACCACGGGGAAAGAGTAGTGAGCAGTTCTTC.

This chain connects TRBV7-2 to TRBJ2-7; a possible D gene is TRBD1 (5 bases). Trimming took 3 bases from V and 6 from J, leaving 9 bases between them. The CDR3 consists of 12 residues. Germline-derived CDR1 and CDR2 are SGHTA and FQGNSA. The CDR3 is CASSLGLREQYF. For the CDR3, the DNA is TGTGCCAGCAGCTTGGGGCTTCGCGAGCAGTACTTC.

J is TRBJ2-1 and V is TRBV7-9, with 11 bases that match TRBD2. Losses at the gene ends were 5 bases for V and 9 bases for J; bases not matched to a gene: 15. Germline V gene data show CDR1 as SEHNR and CDR2 as FQNEAQ (reference sequence). The CDR3 consists of 17 residues. CDR3 sequence (DNA): TGTGCCAGCAGCCTCCTAGCGGGGGGACGATCTATGGGTGAGCAGTTCTTC. Translation gives CASSLLAGGRSMGEQFF.

The rearrangement uses TRBV9 and TRBJ2-5; 9 nucleotides match TRBD2. After removal of 5 bases from V and 1 base from J, the junction contained 3 bases not matched to a gene. Per germline, CDR1 SGDLS and CDR2 YYNGEE. The CDR3 length is 14 residues. CDR3 sequence: CASRSAGGQETQYF. CDR3 DNA: TGTGCCAGCAGGTCAGCGGGAGGCCAAGAGACCCAGTACTTC.

CDR3 bases: TGTGCCAGCAGCTTAGCTGGAGGGGAGGGAGAGACCCAGTACTTC. Amino acid sequence: CASSLAGGEGETQYF. The V and J genes are TRBV7-2 and TRBJ2-4, with 7 nucleotides matching TRBD2. The J call may be faulty, since TRBJ2-5 better matches the DNA end. The germline V gene has CDR1 SGHTA and CDR2 FQGNSA. The CDR3 covers 15 residues.

This clonotype was seen a handful of times. The CDR3 DNA reads as TGTGCCAGCAGCCCCCGGCGGGAGCAAGAGACCCAGTACTTC. It yields the protein CASSPRREQETQYF. The gene calls are TRBV6-2 or TRBV6-3 and TRBJ2-5; 7 bases line up with TRBD2. Germline CDR1 and CDR2: MNHEY and SVGEGT. After removal of 6 bases from V and 2 bases from J, the junction contained 6 bases not matched to a gene. CDR3 length: 14 residues.

The chain is built from TRBV10-3 and TRBJ2-7; D gene unclear. Germline-derived CDR1 and CDR2 are ENHRY and SYGVKD. The V end was cut by 0 bases, the J end by 1 base, with 7 bases between. The CDR3 runs 14 residues. CDR3 sequence: CAISESGRSYEQYF. The CDR3 coding sequence is TGTGCCATCAGTGAGTCAGGGCGATCCTACGAGCAGTACTTC.

The rearrangement uses TRBV11-2 and TRBJ2-7; perhaps TRBD2 as D (6 bases). Trimming cost V 0 bases and J 2 bases, with 8 bases left between them. The CDR3 runs to 14 residues. Germline CDR1 SGHAT, CDR2 FQNNGV. CDR3 region: CASSLELAAYEQYF. As DNA, the CDR3 is TGTGCCAGCAGCTTAGAACTAGCAGCCTACGAGCAGTACTTC.

The J gene is TRBJ2-7, the V gene TRBV12-3 or TRBV12-4, with D perhaps TRBD1 or TRBD2 (5 bases each). The CDR3 is 15 residues long. Trimming pared 3 bases from V and 2 bases from J, leaving 14 bases between. The CDR3 DNA reads TGTGCCAGCAGTTTTCTCGGGGCCAATACCTACGAGCAGTACTTC. This gives the protein CASSFLGANTYEQYF.

This clonotype has only one observation. The chain uses TRBV24-1 and TRBJ2-1, with D unclear. This CDR3 is built from 14 residues. V was trimmed by 0 bases and J by 3 bases, leaving 5 bases between them. Germline V gene data show CDR1 as KGHDR and CDR2 as SFDVKD. CDR3 sequence (DNA): TGTGCCACCAGTGATTTGAAGGACTACAATGAGCAGTTCTTC. Its translation is CATSDLKDYNEQFF.

V gene TRBV20-1 combines with J gene TRBJ2-5; 13 bases line up with TRBD2. The germline V gene has CDR1 DFQATT and CDR2 SNEGSKA (reference sequence). CDR3 length: 15 residues. V was pared by 5 bases and J by 4 bases, with 7 bases of the junction left unmatched. CDR3 sequence (DNA): TGCAGTGCTCAGACTAGCGGGGGGCCGGGAGAGACCCAGTACTTC. It specifies CSAQTSGGPGETQYF.

This clonotype turned up a few times. The V and J genes are TRBV7-9 and TRBJ2-3, with D perhaps assigned TRBD1 or TRBD2 (5 bases each). The CDR3 contains 16 residues. V was shortened by 5 bases and J by 1 base, with 16 bases between the two germline ends. The germline V gene encodes CDR1 SEHNR and CDR2 FQNEAQ (reference sequence). The CDR3 nucleotides read TGTGCCAGCAGCCTGGGGACGGCGATCCGCACAGATACGCAGTATTTT. This sequence encodes CASSLGTAIRTDTQYF. Variable domain in full (rest from reference TRBV7-9 and TRBJ2-3): DTGVSQNPRHKITKRGQNVTFRCDPISEHNRLYWYRQTLGQGPEFLTYFQNEAQLEKSRLLSDRFSAERPKGSFSTLEIQRTEQGDSAMYLCASSLGTAIRTDTQYFGPGTRLTVL.

This chain uses TRBV15 with TRBJ2-1; 7 positions agree with TRBD2. V dropped 1 base and J dropped 1; count of bases not matched to a gene: 10. CDR1 and CDR2 from the germline V gene are LNHNV and YYDKDF (reference sequence). The CDR3 loop spans 18 amino acids. The CDR3 reads CATSRAPIIGRSYNEQFF. For the CDR3, the DNA is TGTGCCACCAGCAGAGCCCCTATTATCGGGAGGTCCTACAATGAGCAGTTCTTC.

The chain joins TRBV7-8 to TRBJ2-4; D is tentatively TRBD1 or TRBD2 (5 bases each). The tail of the sequence fits TRBJ2-7 better, so the J call may be wrong. This CDR3 has 19 amino acids. Per the germline V gene, CDR1 is SGHVS and CDR2 is FQNEAQ. The CDR3 sequence: CASSLRVRGESPAIYEQYF. The CDR3 DNA reads TGTGCCAGCAGCTTAAGGGTGAGGGGAGAATCCCCCGCGATATACGAGCAGTACTTC.

The V call is TRBV29-1, the J call TRBJ2-3; possible D gene TRBD2, 7 bases. This CDR3 has 13 residues. V lost 5 bases and J lost 4, with 13 bases in between. CDR1 is SQVTM and CDR2 is ANQGSEA in the germline V gene. CDR3 region: CSVLWEGADTQYF. As DNA, the CDR3 is TGCAGCGTTCTTTGGGAGGGGGCAGATACGCAGTATTTT.

The chain employs TRBV7-9 and TRBJ1-2, with D maybe TRBD1 (6 bases). This CDR3 has 15 amino acids. Per the germline V gene, CDR1 is SEHNR and CDR2 is FQNEAQ (reference sequence). V shed 3 bases and J shed 8 bases, with 19 bases lying between them. CDR3 region: CASSLHPGVVPGYTF. In nucleotides, the CDR3 is TGTGCCAGCAGCTTGCATCCAGGGGTAGTGCCGGGCTACACCTTC.

The J gene is TRBJ2-1, the V gene TRBV5-1; no clear D. V lost 4 bases and J 0 bases, leaving 17 bases between the germline ends. The CDR3 loop spans 17 amino acids. Germline V gives CDR1 SGHRS, CDR2 YFSETQ. The CDR3 region has the DNA TGCGCCAGCAGCCCGCGCCTAGGGCTCCTCTCCTACAATGAGCAGTTCTTC. Its translation: CASSPRLGLLSYNEQFF.